Below, one TCR beta chain is given with its context. The antigen is not known. These data originate in a study of cytomegalovirus exposure and HLA in healthy donors. Study-wide results and limits: Most CMV-associated TCR beta chains appeared HLA-restricted in a later analysis. With later analysis, a missense DCLRE1C variant became linked to TCR beta V- and J-gene trimming.

Vbeta (60) and Jbeta (13) primers were used in the PCR. Repertoires were generated with immunoSEQ multiplex PCR, while TCRdb's copy carries only in-frame clones and drops some. The sample includes about 190,000 clones, 81% of them seen just once. The germline V gene has CDR1 MGHRA and CDR2 YSYEKL. With 1 base clipped from V and 5 bases from J, the junction kept 9 bases outside the gene matches. The CDR3 covers 18 residues. Sequencing was carried out using PBMCs. The receptor was derived from a man aged 45-65 years in good health and CMV-seronegative. The genes are TRBV4-1 and TRBJ2-5; 14 positions match TRBD2. The CDR3 nucleotides read TGCGCCAGCAGCCAAGGCAGGACTAGCGGGGGGACTTCGGAGACCCAGTACTTC. Translated: CASSQGRTSGGTSETQYF.